Listed here are 21 T cell receptor beta chains from one sample, sequenced in a study of control samples from healthy donors and cancer patients. Assay: immunoSEQ multiplex PCR; the TCRdb copy retains only in-frame clones and omits some. Seen here are around 150,000 clones, 96% observed once, and the top ten hold approximately 1%. Sequenced sample: blood. Receptors were obtained from a woman aged 30 to 39 in good health.

This chain uses TRBV30 with TRBJ1-4; D call uncertain. This CDR3 is built from 12 residues. The V end was cut by 4 bases, the J end by 8 bases, with 11 bases between. Per germline, CDR1 GTSNPN and CDR2 SVGIG (reference sequence). In nucleotides, the CDR3 is TGTGCCTGGAAGGGTGGTAGCGAAAAACTGTTTTTT. This encodes CAWKGGSEKLFF.

Regarding this clone: Compared with germline, one end of the junction differs, possibly owing to a read error. The rearrangement links TRBV7-7 to TRBJ2-5, with 15 bases lining up with TRBD2. CDR1 and CDR2 (germline): SSHAT, FNYEAQ (reference sequence). The CDR3 runs to 20 residues. CDR3 protein: CASSRKLGLAGGGGAETQYF. Here the CDR3 DNA reads TGTGCTAGCAGTCGAAAGTTGGGACTAGCGGGAGGCGGGGGTGCAGAGACCCAGTACTTC.

A word on this clone: At the DNA level, this CDR3 is encoded by other sequences in the same sample as well. V is TRBV30 and J is TRBJ1-1; D is undetermined. With 0 bases removed from V and 0 bases from J, the gap between germline ends came to 5 bases. Germline loops: CDR1 GTSNPN, CDR2 SVGIG (reference sequence). The CDR3 contains 13 residues. The CDR3 sequence: CAWSVLVNTEAFF. The CDR3 coding sequence is TGTGCCTGGAGTGTACTCGTGAACACTGAAGCTTTCTTT.

V usage is TRBV6-5 and J usage is TRBJ1-2; TRBD1 matches at 7 bases. There are 16 residues in the CDR3. CDR1 is MNHEY and CDR2 is SVGAGI in the germline V gene. After removal of 0 bases from V and 7 bases from J, the junction contained 11 bases not matched to a gene. CDR3: CASSYSPQGGARGYTF. The DNA for the CDR3 is TGTGCCAGCAGTTACTCTCCCCAGGGGGGGGCTCGTGGCTACACCTTC.

The J gene is TRBJ1-6, the V gene TRBV9; D remains ambiguous. V was trimmed by 3 bases and J by 9 bases, leaving 10 bases between them. The CDR3 runs 13 residues. Germline CDR1 SGDLS, CDR2 YYNGEE. The CDR3 protein is CASSDSPGSPLHF. In nucleotides, the CDR3 is TGTGCCAGCAGCGACAGCCCTGGTTCACCCCTCCACTTT.

The J gene is TRBJ1-5, the V gene TRBV29-1; maybe TRBD1 (6 bases). The CDR3 consists of 14 residues. The germline V gene has CDR1 SQVTM and CDR2 ANQGSEA. The germline V and J ends were trimmed by 5 bases and 5 bases, with 16 bases remaining between them. CDR3 residues: CSVTLEDSHQPQHF. In nucleotides, the CDR3 is TGCAGCGTTACCTTGGAGGACAGCCATCAGCCCCAGCATTTT. The variable domain in full, completed from reference TRBV29-1 and TRBJ1-5, reads SAVISQKPSRDICQRGTSLTIQCQVDSQVTMMFWYRQQPGQSLTLIATANQGSEATYESGFVIDKFPISRPNLTFSTLTVSNMSPEDSSIYLCSVTLEDSHQPQHFGDGTRLSIL.

The chain recombines TRBV9 with TRBJ2-3, with unresolved D. The CDR3 is 13 residues long. V was trimmed by 4 bases and J by 4 bases, leaving 10 bases between them. Looked up from germline, CDR1 is SGDLS and CDR2 is YYNGEE. The CDR3: CASSLDFADTQYF. The CDR3 bases are TGTGCCAGCAGCCTAGACTTCGCAGATACGCAGTATTTT.

The V gene is TRBV30, the J gene TRBJ2-2, with TRBD2 as a possible D gene (5 bases). V was shortened by 2 bases and J by 5 bases, with 12 bases between the two germline ends. In germline, CDR1 is GTSNPN, CDR2 SVGIG (reference sequence). The CDR3 is made up of 14 amino acids. The CDR3 DNA follows: TGTGCCTGGAGTTTCGGGTCGGGGACCGGGGAGCTGTTTTTT. It specifies CAWSFGSGTGELFF.

On this clone itself: Other DNA sequences in the sample encode the same CDR3. J is TRBJ1-1 and V is TRBV6-1; D is uncertain. V gave up 2 bases and J gave up 1 base, with 8 bases separating them. Germline assignment: CDR1 MNHNS and CDR2 SASEGT. The CDR3 covers 14 residues. CDR3 sequence reads: CASSELRGNTEAFF. Here the CDR3 DNA reads TGTGCCAGCAGTGAACTCCGAGGGAACACTGAAGCTTTCTTT.

This clone was seen only once. The chain joins TRBV4-2 to TRBJ1-5; no clear D gene. Germline V lookup: CDR1 LGHNA, CDR2 YNFKEQ. V was pared by 0 bases and J by 4 bases, with 10 bases between. This CDR3 has 15 amino acids. The CDR3 here is CASSQDGGVNQPQHF. The CDR3 coding sequence is TGTGCCAGCAGCCAAGATGGCGGAGTAAATCAGCCCCAGCATTTT.

V gene TRBV7-9 combines with J gene TRBJ2-7; 8 bases agree with TRBD1. The germline CDR1 and CDR2 sequences are SEHNR and FQNEAQ (reference sequence). The V gene end was trimmed by 5 bases and the J gene end by 2 bases; junction bases not matched to a gene: 11. The CDR3 spans 16 residues. As DNA, the CDR3 is TGTGCCAGCAGCCCTCGAACCGGGACAGGACCCTACGAGCAGTACTTC. It codes for CASSPRTGTGPYEQYF.

The chain has TRBV11-2 and TRBJ2-7, with 7 bases aligning to TRBD1. The CDR3 totals 15 residues. Looked up from germline, CDR1 is SGHAT and CDR2 is FQNNGV. The junction had 9 bases not matched to a gene; V was cut back by 1 base and J by 6 bases. Written as DNA, the CDR3 is TGTGCCAGCAGCTTAGGGGACAGAGGTATTTCCGAGCAGTACTTC. Its protein is CASSLGDRGISEQYF.

This clone was recorded once. The V call is TRBV19, the J call TRBJ2-7; TRBD2 agrees at 7 bases. Germline CDR1 reads LNHDA; CDR2 reads SQIVND (reference sequence). This CDR3 is 18 amino acids long. J gave up 3 bases and V 4 bases, and 18 bases lay outside the gene matches. The CDR3 loop reads CASSSIGGAGAAVYEQYF. The CDR3, as DNA: TGTGCCAGTAGTAGCATTGGAGGGGCGGGAGCCGCCGTCTACGAGCAGTACTTC. The variable domain in full, completed from reference TRBV19 and TRBJ2-7, reads DGGITQSPKYLFRKEGQNVTLSCEQNLNHDAMYWYRQDPGQGLRLIYYSQIVNDFQKGDIAEGYSVSREKKESFPLTVTSAQKNPTAFYLCASSSIGGAGAAVYEQYFGPGTRLTVT.

This chain uses TRBV24-1 with TRBJ1-4; D ambiguous. The CDR3 totals 16 residues. V was clipped by 3 bases and J by 10 bases, with 20 bases between them. The V gene's germline CDR1 is KGHDR and CDR2 SFDVKD. CDR3 DNA sequence: TGTGCCACCAGTGATCACCGGGAGGGTGATTTCGCAAAACTGTTTTTT. This sequence encodes CATSDHREGDFAKLFF.

The chain has TRBV30 and TRBJ1-1, with D perhaps matching TRBD1 (6 bases). CDR1 and CDR2 (germline): GTSNPN, SVGIG (reference sequence). CDR3 length: 14 residues. Between the trimmed V and J ends, which lost 2 bases and 1 base, there was a span of 11 bases. Here the CDR3 DNA reads TGTGCCTGGAGTACGACAGGATGGAACACTGAAGCTTTCTTT. It translates to CAWSTTGWNTEAFF. Complete variable domain (other parts from reference TRBV30 and TRBJ1-1): SQTIHQWPATLVQPVGSPLSLECTVEGTSNPNLYWYRQAAGRGLQLLFYSVGIGQISSEVPQNLSASRPQDRQFILSSKKLLLSDSGFYLCAWSTTGWNTEAFFGQGTRLTVV.

CDR3 region: CASSDHSGSPYNEQFF. DNA for the CDR3: TGTGCCAGCAGTGACCATAGCGGGAGCCCTTACAATGAGCAGTTCTTC. This chain uses TRBV6-4 with TRBJ2-1; 9 positions agree with TRBD2. The CDR3 length is 16 residues. The germline V gene encodes CDR1 MRHNA and CDR2 SNTAGT. V shed 2 bases and J 4 bases; nucleotides not matched to a gene: 6.

The chain combines TRBV5-5 with TRBJ2-4; 8 bases fit TRBD2. The CDR3 loop spans 19 amino acids. The trim removed 0 bases at V and 4 bases at J, leaving 15 bases unmatched. Germline V gene sequence: CDR1 SGHKS, CDR2 YYEKEE (reference sequence). Here the CDR3 reads CASSLGLAQGVDHKNIQYF. The CDR3 coding sequence is TGTGCCAGCAGCTTGGGACTAGCGCAGGGAGTGGATCATAAAAACATTCAGTACTTC.

The CDR3 sequence is CASSHRGNTEAFF. The CDR3 nucleotides are TGTGCCAGCAGCCATCGGGGGAACACTGAAGCTTTCTTT. V usage is TRBV3-1 (or the pseudogene TRBV3-2) and J usage is TRBJ1-1; D ambiguous. The CDR3 consists of 13 residues. The V end lost 3 bases, the J end lost 1 base, and 6 bases lay between the germline ends. Germline values: CDR1 LGHDT, CDR2 YNNKEL (reference sequence).

The chain joins TRBV11-2 to TRBJ1-3, with TRBD1 matching over 7 bases. CDR1 is SGHAT, CDR2 FQNNGV, per germline. Trimming cost V 5 bases and J 0 bases; bases outside gene matches: 10. The CDR3 contains 17 residues. The CDR3 DNA reads as TGTGCCAGCAGCGATATCCCCCGGGACAGCTCTGGAAACACCATATATTTT. Amino acid sequence: CASSDIPRDSSGNTIYF.

The chain couples TRBV6-4 to TRBJ2-2, with 9 bases that match TRBD1. This CDR3 contains 16 residues. Germline V gene sequence: CDR1 MRHNA, CDR2 SNTAGT. J lost 0 bases, V lost 5 bases, and 4 bases had no gene match. CDR3 nucleotides: TGTGCCAGCAGTCGACAGGGGGGCTCGAACACCGGGGAGCTGTTTTTT. It translates to CASSRQGGSNTGELFF.

The CDR3 spells CASSLGGGDNQPQHF. In DNA, the CDR3 is TGTGCCAGCAGCCTAGGGGGGGGCGACAATCAGCCCCAGCATTTT. The genes are TRBV7-9 and TRBJ1-5; the D gene is possibly TRBD1 (6 bases). CDR3 length: 15 amino acids. Germline V CDR1 and CDR2: SEHNR, FQNEAQ (reference sequence). Deletions cut 5 bases from V and 3 bases from J, with 14 bases between.